The 31 T cell receptor beta chains below come from one sample, sequenced in a study of neurological immune-mediated disorders. TCRdb independently ran MiXCR on the 5' RACE reads; one entry per CDR3 protein. The table records around 50,000 distinct CDR3 sequences, about 25% of them present only once. Source material: PBMCs. The receptors were gathered from a woman aged 70-85 years in good health.

This clonotype was picked up many times. DNA for the CDR3: TGCGCCAGCAGCACCACCGGGCCTAATGAGCAGTTCTTC. Amino acids: CASSTTGPNEQFF. This chain connects TRBV5-1 to TRBJ2-1; D is undetermined. CDR3 length equals 13 residues. V was trimmed by 4 bases and J by 7 bases, leaving 12 bases between them. From germline, CDR1 is SGHRS and CDR2 YFSETQ.

The rearrangement links TRBV18 to TRBJ1-2; D unresolved. CDR3 length: 14 residues. V lost 4 bases to trimming and J lost 4 bases, with 13 bases between them. Germline values: CDR1 KGHSH, CDR2 LQKENI. Here the CDR3 reads CASSLSAEAYGYTF. The CDR3 bases are TGTGCCAGCTCACTATCGGCAGAAGCCTATGGCTACACCTTC.

This clonotype was seen once. The gene calls are TRBV5-5 and TRBJ2-5; D gene unclear. Germline lookup yields CDR1 SGHKS and CDR2 YYEKEE (reference sequence). Trimming shortened V by 4 bases and J by 3 bases, and 10 bases separated the two germline ends. The CDR3 length is 13 residues. The CDR3 DNA sequence: TGTGCCAGCAGCCCCCTGAGCGAAGAGACCCAGTACTTC. Its protein is CASSPLSEETQYF.

Here the CDR3 reads CASSSQGILNTEAFF. The CDR3 DNA sequence: TGTGCCAGCAGTTCCCAGGGGATCCTGAACACTGAAGCTTTCTTT. The V and J genes are TRBV6-2 or TRBV6-3 and TRBJ1-1; maybe TRBD1 (6 bases). The CDR3 runs 15 residues. CDR1 is MNHEY, CDR2 SVGEGT, per germline. Trimming removed 4 bases from V and 0 bases from J, with 12 bases in between.

This clonotype has ten or more counts. CDR3 sequence (DNA): TGTGCCAGCAGTTACTCCAATTTGCTCAGCCGAGAGACCCAGTACTTC. The encoded protein is CASSYSNLLSRETQYF. V usage is TRBV6-8 and J usage is TRBJ2-5; D not resolved. This CDR3 comprises 16 residues. V dropped 0 bases and J dropped 4 bases, with 15 bases sitting between them. Germline CDR1 MNHGY, CDR2 SAAAGT.

Many counts were recorded for this clonotype. One end of the junction is discordant with germline, which a read error may explain. The chain is built from TRBV5-1 and TRBJ2-5; D possibly uses TRBD1 or TRBD2 (5 bases each). CDR1 and CDR2 (germline): SGHRS, YFSETQ. The length of the CDR3 is 14 residues. Here the CDR3 DNA reads TGCGCCAGCACCTTGGGGCAGGGCGGGGAGACCCAGTACTTC. Protein sequence: CASTLGQGGETQYF.

The J gene is TRBJ2-6, the V gene TRBV11-2; TRBD1 is a possible D gene (5 bases). The V gene lost 4 bases and the J gene lost 0 bases, with 16 bases spanning the gap. The CDR3 covers 18 residues. Germline CDR1 reads SGHAT; CDR2 reads FQNNGV. In DNA, the CDR3 is TGTGCCAGCAGCTCAGAAAGCAGGGTCTTCTCTGGGGCCAACGTCCTGACTTTC. Protein: CASSSESRVFSGANVLTF.

This clonotype came up a few times. The rearrangement joins TRBV5-1 to TRBJ2-5; D is unclear. V was clipped by 0 bases and J by 2 bases, with 8 bases between them. CDR3 length equals 14 residues. CDR1 and CDR2 (germline): SGHRS, YFSETQ. CDR3 sequence: CASSLGDSQETQYF. In nucleotides, the CDR3 is TGCGCCAGCAGCTTGGGAGACTCACAAGAGACCCAGTACTTC.

This chain uses TRBV18 with TRBJ1-3; D may be TRBD1 (5 bases). Germline values: CDR1 KGHSH, CDR2 LQKENI. V gave up 5 bases and J gave up 1 base, with 15 bases separating them. The CDR3 spans 16 residues. The chain's CDR3 is CASSASQGASGNTIYF. Here the CDR3 DNA reads TGTGCCAGCTCAGCCAGTCAGGGTGCGTCTGGAAACACCATATATTTT.

This chain joins TRBV20-1 and TRBJ2-2, with TRBD1 matching 10 bases. V dropped 5 bases and J dropped 6; count of bases not matched to a gene: 6. This CDR3 comprises 14 residues. Germline CDR1 reads DFQATT; CDR2 reads SNEGSKA (reference sequence). Here the CDR3 reads CSAPGQGDSGELFF. The CDR3 bases are TGCAGTGCTCCAGGACAGGGGGACTCCGGGGAGCTGTTTTTT.

This clonotype was detected ten times or more. The chain joins TRBV7-8 to TRBJ1-2; 7 bases align to TRBD1. With 5 bases clipped from V and 3 bases from J, the junction kept 9 bases outside the gene matches. The CDR3 sequence is 15 residues long. Looked up from germline, CDR1 is SGHVS and CDR2 is FQNEAQ. The CDR3 loop reads CASSLMTGTHYGYTF. CDR3 coding DNA: TGTGCCAGCAGCCTAATGACAGGGACCCACTATGGCTACACCTTC.

This clonotype occurred many times. The V call is TRBV6-2 or TRBV6-3, the J call TRBJ1-1; possibly TRBD1 for D (5 bases). In germline, CDR1 is MNHEY, CDR2 SVGEGT. The CDR3 runs to 13 residues. The V end was cut by 2 bases, the J end by 7 bases, with 11 bases between. The CDR3 sequence is CASSYLRQFEAFF. In DNA form, the CDR3 reads TGTGCCAGCAGTTACCTCCGACAGTTTGAAGCTTTCTTT.

V usage is TRBV28 and J usage is TRBJ2-1; D is uncertain. The CDR3 sequence is 12 residues long. V was trimmed by 3 bases and J by 10 bases, leaving 10 bases between them. The germline gives CDR1 MDHEN, CDR2 SYDVKM. The CDR3: CASSFSSGEQFF. The CDR3 DNA is TGTGCCAGCAGTTTCTCATCCGGAGAGCAGTTCTTC.

The sample holds many counts of this clonotype. The V and J genes are TRBV5-1 and TRBJ1-1, with D unclear. CDR1 and CDR2 from the germline V gene are SGHRS and YFSETQ. The CDR3 has 16 amino acids. V lost 4 bases, J lost 1 base, and 17 bases lay in between. The CDR3 region has the DNA TGCGCCAGCAGCCGTGCCATCGACCGCCGGAACACTGAAGCTTTCTTT. Its translation is CASSRAIDRRNTEAFF. Using reference TRBV5-1 and TRBJ1-1 for the parts outside the CDR3, the full variable domain is KAGVTQTPRYLIKTRGQQVTLSCSPISGHRSVSWYQQTPGQGLQFLFEYFSETQRNKGNFPGRFSGRQFSNSRSEMNVSTLELGDSALYLCASSRAIDRRNTEAFFGQGTRLTVV.

This chain joins TRBV10-3 and TRBJ1-5; D remains ambiguous. This CDR3 region has 14 residues. Germline assignment: CDR1 ENHRY and CDR2 SYGVKD. With 0 bases removed from V and 3 bases from J, the gap between germline ends came to 6 bases. The CDR3 DNA sequence: TGTGCCATCAGTGAGTCAACAGACAATCAGCCCCAGCATTTT. Translating gives CAISESTDNQPQHF.

This clonotype was detected many times. The chain carries TRBV5-1 and TRBJ1-4, with a possible D match to TRBD1 (6 bases). Trimming removed 0 bases from V and 8 bases from J, with 17 bases in between. This CDR3 comprises 16 residues. Germline values: CDR1 SGHRS, CDR2 YFSETQ. This CDR3 is CASSLGPRGRFEKLFF. The CDR3 DNA reads TGCGCCAGCAGCTTGGGTCCGCGGGGGCGATTCGAAAAACTGTTTTTT.

V usage is TRBV20-1 and J usage is TRBJ1-2; TRBD1 agrees at 7 bases. The germline CDR1 and CDR2 sequences are DFQATT and SNEGSKA (reference sequence). The trim removed 0 bases at V and 6 bases at J, leaving 7 bases unmatched. CDR3 size: 14 residues. CDR3 nucleotide sequence: TGCAGTGCTAGAGAAGCAGGGGGGTTCGATGGCTACACCTTC. It translates to CSAREAGGFDGYTF.

The table lists this clonotype with many counts. The J gene is TRBJ2-3, the V gene TRBV5-1; tentatively, D is TRBD1 or TRBD2 (6 bases each). This CDR3 is 14 amino acids long. Trimming removed 1 base at V and 4 bases at J, with 10 bases between. Germline-derived CDR1 and CDR2 are SGHRS and YFSETQ. CDR3 sequence: CASSLNREADTQYF. CDR3 bases: TGCGCCAGCAGCTTGAACAGGGAGGCAGATACGCAGTATTTT.

This clonotype turned up a few times. The rearrangement links TRBV7-2 to TRBJ2-5; 13 bases match TRBD2. With 5 bases clipped from V and 5 bases from J, the junction kept 14 bases outside the gene matches. This CDR3 has 18 residues. Germline assignment: CDR1 SGHTA and CDR2 FQGNSA. The CDR3, as DNA: TGTGCCAGCAGCCGTCCCGGGACTAGCGGGGCGGGGTTGGAGACCCAGTACTTC. This sequence encodes CASSRPGTSGAGLETQYF.

This clonotype was seen at least ten times. This chain connects TRBV5-1 to TRBJ2-4; TRBD1 aligns across 9 bases. J lost 8 bases, V lost 4 bases, and 7 bases had no gene match. The CDR3 covers 14 residues. Germline V lookup: CDR1 SGHRS, CDR2 YFSETQ. The CDR3 bases are TGCGCCAGCAGCCTTGGACAGGGGTGGGACATTCAGTACTTC. It encodes CASSLGQGWDIQYF.

This clonotype was counted ten times or more. Likely a read error: the CDR3 ends without its conserved phenylalanine or tryptophan. No DNA is shown, since the ends of the CDR3 on it are uncertain; the CDR3 is the one TCRdb lists. The rearrangement uses TRBV5-8 and TRBJ2-1; no check of the table's D call, TRBD1, against the DNA was made. CDR1 and CDR2 (germline): SGHTS, YDEGEE. Including both end residues, the CDR3 is 13 amino acids long. The CDR3 sequence is CASSQILRGSERV.

The sample holds many counts of this clonotype. This rearrangement joins TRBV5-1 to TRBJ2-3, with D perhaps matching TRBD2 (6 bases). The CDR3 is 14 residues long. Germline V gene lookup returns CDR1 SGHRS and CDR2 YFSETQ. V lost 4 bases, J lost 6 bases, and 15 bases lay in between. The CDR3 DNA reads TGCGCCAGCAGCCTGGGAGGCCCAAGGGATACGCAGTATTTT. Translation: CASSLGGPRDTQYF.

To note about this clonotype: This CDR3 fails to terminate in the conserved phenylalanine or tryptophan, so it likely reflects a read error. V is TRBV20-1 and J is TRBJ2-5; D unresolved. V was trimmed by 3 bases and J by 5 bases, leaving 13 bases between them. This CDR3 is built from 13 residues. Germline CDR1 DFQATT, CDR2 SNEGSKA (reference sequence). CDR3 nucleotides: TGCAGTGCTAGGAATAACTACCTGGAGACCCAGTACCTT. Translated: CSARNNYLETQYL.

This clonotype has a count of ten or more. The chain links TRBV20-1 to TRBJ2-5, with a possible D match to TRBD2 (5 bases). Deletions cut 0 bases from V and 2 bases from J, with 13 bases between. CDR1 is DFQATT, CDR2 SNEGSKA, per germline (reference sequence). The CDR3 totals 15 residues. The CDR3 spells CSARDAGSGQETQYF. The CDR3, as DNA: TGCAGTGCTAGAGATGCGGGCAGCGGACAAGAGACCCAGTACTTC.

The V gene is TRBV20-1, the J gene TRBJ2-1; unclear D gene. The CDR3 length is 12 residues. The germline CDR1 and CDR2 sequences are DFQATT and SNEGSKA (reference sequence). Between the trimmed V and J ends, which lost 5 bases and 4 bases, there was a span of 9 bases. CDR3 bases: TGCAGTGCTGGCCGCGGTTACAATGAGCAGTTCTTC. Its translation: CSAGRGYNEQFF.

This clonotype has at least ten counts. The chain couples TRBV11-1 to TRBJ2-2; D remains ambiguous. Between the trimmed V and J ends, which lost 1 base and 4 bases, there was a span of 7 bases. Germline CDR1 reads SGHAT; CDR2 reads FQDESV (reference sequence). This CDR3 is 14 amino acids long. The CDR3 reads CASSLEGSTGELFF. The CDR3 DNA follows: TGTGCCAGCAGCTTAGAGGGATCCACCGGGGAGCTGTTTTTT.

This clonotype was seen repeatedly, ten times or more. The chain uses TRBV7-9 and TRBJ1-2, with D possibly being TRBD1 (5 bases). V shed 5 bases and J shed 5 bases, with 9 bases lying between them. The CDR3 is 12 residues long. Germline V CDR1 and CDR2: SEHNR, FQNEAQ (reference sequence). CDR3 DNA: TGTGCCAGCAGCCCGGAGGGGTATGGCTACACCTTC. It codes for CASSPEGYGYTF. Combining the CDR3 with reference TRBV7-9 and TRBJ1-2 gives the whole variable domain DTGVSQNPRHKITKRGQNVTFRCDPISEHNRLYWYRQTLGQGPEFLTYFQNEAQLEKSRLLSDRFSAERPKGSFSTLEIQRTEQGDSAMYLCASSPEGYGYTFGSGTRLTVV.

This clonotype has ten or more counts. The CDR3 here is CASSFGGDSPLHF. CDR3 sequence (DNA): TGCGCCAGCAGCTTCGGGGGCGATTCACCCCTCCACTTT. This chain connects TRBV5-1 to TRBJ1-6, with a possible D match to TRBD1 (6 bases). Trimming cost V 2 bases and J 8 bases, with 8 bases left between them. Germline loops: CDR1 SGHRS, CDR2 YFSETQ. This CDR3 is built from 13 residues.

In this sample, this clonotype turned up many times. The chain links TRBV7-3 to TRBJ2-2; either TRBD1 or TRBD2 may fit D (6 bases each). This CDR3 comprises 16 residues. The germline gives CDR1 SGHTA, CDR2 FQGTGA. V was pared by 1 base and J by 0 bases, with 9 bases between. The CDR3 loop is CASSLRGASNTGELFF. The CDR3 coding sequence is TGTGCCAGCAGCTTAAGGGGGGCGTCGAACACCGGGGAGCTGTTTTTT.

This clonotype was counted ten times or more. DNA for the CDR3: TGTGCCAGCAGTTTAGGGTCGGGGGGGGTGAACCAAGAGACCCAGTACTTC. As protein: CASSLGSGGVNQETQYF. This chain links TRBV12-3 or TRBV12-4 with TRBJ2-5; 8 bases map to TRBD2. Trimming at V came to 1 base and at J to 0 bases, leaving 7 bases not matched to a gene. This CDR3 region has 17 residues.

The table lists this clonotype with many counts. The J gene is TRBJ2-7, the V gene TRBV5-1, with D perhaps TRBD1 (6 bases). CDR1 is SGHRS, CDR2 YFSETQ, per germline. The CDR3 is 16 residues long. V dropped 3 bases and J dropped 1 base, with 17 bases sitting between them. CDR3 in DNA: TGCGCCAGCAGCTCCCGAACGACAGGCATATCCTACGAGCAGTACTTC. Protein sequence: CASSSRTTGISYEQYF.